Given below is one T cell receptor beta chain in context. The sample originates from a study of blood T cells in healthy people across ages. The V end was cut by 3 bases, the J end by 1 base, with 9 bases between. This CDR3 spans 14 amino acids. Germline CDR1 is MGHRA and CDR2 is YSYEKL. The second PCR ran about 6 to 12 cycles with a sample-barcoded 5' primer and J-beta primers. With 12 random nucleotides, a template-switch adaptor tagged each individual cDNA molecule. TCRdb re-derived calls from the 5' RACE reads in MiXCR, one entry per CDR3 protein. Among some 1,800,000 distinct CDR3 sequences listed, roughly 43% were seen once.

The sequence was obtained from a human donor in good health. This chain joins TRBV4-1 and TRBJ1-1; D is perhaps TRBD1 (5 bases). Sequenced material: blood. The CDR3 DNA reads TGCGCCAGCAGCCATCTCGGACAGAACACTGAAGCTTTCTTT. It yields the protein CASSHLGQNTEAFF.